These 3 T cell receptor beta chains were sequenced from one sample in a study of vaccination and CD4 T cells after COVID-19. The treatment was: approximately nine-day PBMC culture with coronavirus spike peptide pools or control peptides (ViraFEST assay). These receptors have no known antigen. The Oncomine TCR Beta short-read assay was applied to DNA of cultured CD4+ T cells. Using its own MiXCR run on the PCR reads, TCRdb lists one record per CDR3 protein. This sample has roughly 12,000 distinct CDR3 sequences; about a third occur once, and the top ten carry about a third. The starting material was CD4+ T cells from blood, cultured in vitro, obtained before SARS-CoV-2 vaccination. Every receptor here comes from a human donor who received a COVID-19 vaccine.

This chain links TRBV7-8 with TRBJ2-7; D is uncertain. CDR3 length: 14 amino acids. The germline V gene encodes CDR1 SGHVS and CDR2 FQNEAQ. V lost 1 base and J 4 bases, leaving 11 bases between the germline ends. CDR3 sequence reads: CASSLDVSGYEQYF. The DNA for the CDR3 is TGTGCCAGCAGCTTAGACGTTTCCGGTTACGAGCAGTACTTC.

V gene TRBV15 combines with J gene TRBJ2-7, with unresolved D. The V end was cut by 3 bases, the J end by 5 bases, with 11 bases between. Germline CDR1 reads LNHNV; CDR2 reads YYDKDF (reference sequence). This CDR3 is 13 amino acids long. CDR3 coding DNA: TGTGCCACCAGCAGGGAAGAGTCCCACGAGCAGTACTTC. It yields the protein CATSREESHEQYF.

The chain carries TRBV18 and TRBJ2-2; 11 bases agree with TRBD1. This CDR3 is 15 amino acids long. CDR1 is KGHSH, CDR2 LQKENI, per germline. Trimming removed 2 bases from V and 5 bases from J; junction bases left unmatched: 1. The CDR3 coding sequence is TGTGCCAGCTCACCAGGACAGGGGGCGACCGGGGAGCTGTTTTTT. Amino acids: CASSPGQGATGELFF.